A selection of T cell receptor beta chains follows, all from one sample in a study of molecular identifiers for immune sequencing clone quantification. TCRdb re-called the PCR reads through MiXCR, storing one row per CDR3 protein. The sample includes almost 20,000 distinct CDR3 sequences, about a fifth of them seen just once. The specimen sequenced was naive CD8+ T cells from blood, with Jurkat cell RNA spiked in. These receptors came from a human donor in good health. Some libraries in this study had Jurkat cell RNA spiked in. Each CDR3 is given with its conserved first and last residue. D genes are given only for firm matches. Rows may omit the clone size; those that give it use once, few, many or a size class.

V	D	size	J	CDR3	DNA
TRBV6-2/TRBV6-3	.	medium-sized	TRBJ2-7	CASGRSYEQYF	TGTGCCAGTGGGCGCTCCTACGAGCAGTACTTC
TRBV20-1	.	few	TRBJ2-1	CSARDLGDAGRDEQFF	TGCAGTGCTAGAGATCTTGGGGACGCCGGTAGGGATGAGCAGTTCTTC
TRBV28	TRBD2	.	TRBJ2-1	CASTDISGSTYNEQFF	TGTGCCAGCACCGACATTAGCGGGAGCACCTACAATGAGCAGTTCTTC
TRBV15	.	many	TRBJ2-7	CATSRDRFGSYEQYF	TGTGCCACCAGCCGAGACAGGTTTGGGTCCTACGAGCAGTACTTC
TRBV10-3	TRBD2	.	TRBJ2-1	CTISEGIRASGSHEQFF	TGTACCATCAGTGAGGGGATACGGGCTAGCGGGAGTCATGAGCAGTTCTTC
TRBV6-5	.	few	TRBJ1-1	CASSYSRTRLNTEAFF	TGTGCCAGCAGTTACTCAAGGACGAGGTTGAACACTGAAGCTTTCTTT
TRBV7-2	TRBD1	many	TRBJ1-2	CASSLDPDRGQSYGYTF	TGTGCCAGCAGCTTAGACCCTGACAGGGGGCAAAGCTATGGCTACACCTTC
TRBV4-2	TRBD1	.	TRBJ2-1	CASSQSGGVSYNEQFF	TGTGCCAGCAGCCAATCAGGGGGCGTTTCCTACAATGAGCAGTTCTTC
TRBV5-1	.	many	TRBJ2-4	CASSLRVLGSAKNIQYF	TGCGCCAGCAGCTTGAGGGTATTGGGTTCGGCCAAAAACATTCAGTACTTC
TRBV7-9	.	medium-sized	TRBJ2-7	CASSRHQSAYEQYF	TGTGCCAGCAGCCGACATCAGAGCGCCTACGAGCAGTACTTC
TRBV4-3	.	many	TRBJ2-5	CASSQDLVGRETQYF	TGCGCCAGCAGCCAAGACCTGGTGGGGCGAGAGACCCAGTACTTC
TRBV5-1	TRBD1	.	TRBJ2-1	CASSLSGTGAYNEQFF	TGCGCCAGCAGCTTGTCCGGGACAGGGGCCTACAATGAGCAGTTCTTC
TRBV27	.	.	TRBJ2-1	CASSHLLKPYNEQFF	TGTGCCAGCAGTCACCTATTGAAGCCCTACAATGAGCAGTTCTTC